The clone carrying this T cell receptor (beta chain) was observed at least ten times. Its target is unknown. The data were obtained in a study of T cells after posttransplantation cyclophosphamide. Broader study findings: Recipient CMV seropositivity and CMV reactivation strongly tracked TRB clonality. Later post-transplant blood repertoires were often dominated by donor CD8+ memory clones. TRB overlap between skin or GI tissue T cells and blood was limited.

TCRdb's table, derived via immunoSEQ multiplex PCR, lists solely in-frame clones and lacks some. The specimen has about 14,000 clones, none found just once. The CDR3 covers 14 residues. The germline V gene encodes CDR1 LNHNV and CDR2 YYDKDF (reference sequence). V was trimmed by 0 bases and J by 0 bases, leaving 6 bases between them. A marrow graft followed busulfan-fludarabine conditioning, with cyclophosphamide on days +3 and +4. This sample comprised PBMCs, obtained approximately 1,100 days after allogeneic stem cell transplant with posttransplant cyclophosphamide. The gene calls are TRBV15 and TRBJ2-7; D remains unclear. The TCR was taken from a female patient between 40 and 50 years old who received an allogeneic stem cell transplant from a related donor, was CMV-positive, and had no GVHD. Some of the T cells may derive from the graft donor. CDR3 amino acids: CATSREPGSYEQYF. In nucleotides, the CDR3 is TGTGCCACCAGCAGAGAACCCGGCTCCTACGAGCAGTACTTC.